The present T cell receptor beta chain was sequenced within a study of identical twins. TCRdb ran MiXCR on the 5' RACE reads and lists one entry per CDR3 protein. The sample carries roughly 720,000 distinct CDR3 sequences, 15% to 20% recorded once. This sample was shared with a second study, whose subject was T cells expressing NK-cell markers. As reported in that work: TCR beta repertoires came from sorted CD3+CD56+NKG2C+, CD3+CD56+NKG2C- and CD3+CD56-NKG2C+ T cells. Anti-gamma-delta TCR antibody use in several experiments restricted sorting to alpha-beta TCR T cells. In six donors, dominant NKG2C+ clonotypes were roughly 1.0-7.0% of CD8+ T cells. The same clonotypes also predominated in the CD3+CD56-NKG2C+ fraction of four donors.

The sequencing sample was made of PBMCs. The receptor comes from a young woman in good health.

Here the CDR3 DNA reads TGTGCCAGCAGCGCGGAAGGGACTAGCAGCAATGAGCAGTTCTTC. Protein sequence: CASSAEGTSSNEQFF. V is TRBV7-9 and J is TRBJ2-1, with 9 bases aligning to TRBD2. The CDR3 extends over 15 amino acids. Germline V CDR1 and CDR2: SEHNR, FQNEAQ (reference sequence). Trimming at V came to 5 bases and at J to 6 bases, leaving 8 bases not matched to a gene.